The clone carrying this TCR beta chain was recorded many times. Its matching antigen is unknown. A CD8+CD4-CCR7+CD45RA+ gate was used to sort naive CD8 T cells. The CDR3 totals 15 residues. V was clipped by 1 base and J by 5 bases; unmatched bases: 4. From germline, CDR1 is MGHRA and CDR2 YSYEKL. TCRdb redid the calling of the PCR reads with MiXCR, one entry per CDR3 protein. The sample holds 550,000 to 750,000 distinct CDR3 sequences, approximately 20% seen once. These data originate in a study of molecular identifiers for immune sequencing clone quantification. Study-wide results and limits: Spiked-in Jurkat TCR RNA corresponding to one cell was reported as detectable against 970,000 or so naive cells.

The receptor's source is a human donor in good health. Some libraries in this study had Jurkat cell RNA spiked in. The rearrangement joins TRBV4-1 to TRBJ2-3, with 9 bases matching TRBD2. The specimen was naive CD8+ T cells from blood, with Jurkat cell RNA spiked in. Subset defined: FACS-sorted CD8+CD4-CCR7+CD45RA+ naive T cells. The CDR3 reads CASSQATSGRDTQYF. Written as DNA, the CDR3 is TGCGCCAGCAGCCAAGCGACTAGCGGTCGAGATACGCAGTATTTT.